The 5 T cell receptor beta chains below were found in one sample sequenced in a study of blood T cell repertoires in COVID-19. Only in-frame clones appear in the TCRdb table, and some are missing; sequencing was by immunoSEQ multiplex PCR. Of about 400,000 clones in the sample, around 90% were seen once. Sequenced input: PBMCs or T cells enriched from blood (not recorded which). Receptors originate from a woman aged 40 to 50 with acute COVID-19.

The chain carries TRBV5-1 and TRBJ2-1, with D unclear. The CDR3 sequence is 15 residues long. CDR1 SGHRS and CDR2 YFSETQ come from the germline V gene. Trimming took off 4 bases at V and 0 bases at J, with 11 bases between the two ends. In DNA, the CDR3 is TGCGCCAGCAGCCCCCTAGAGAGCTCCTACAATGAGCAGTTCTTC. The encoded protein is CASSPLESSYNEQFF.

This clone has a single count. The rearrangement links TRBV30 to TRBJ1-4; perhaps TRBD1 as D (6 bases). Germline V gene sequence: CDR1 GTSNPN, CDR2 SVGIG (reference sequence). With 0 bases removed from V and 5 bases from J, the gap between germline ends came to 13 bases. The CDR3 has 15 residues. DNA for the CDR3: TGTGCCTGGAGTGTAAGGGGGAGAGGGAATGAAAAACTGTTTTTT. This translates into CAWSVRGRGNEKLFF.

The chain carries TRBV10-1 and TRBJ1-3, with 8 nucleotides matching TRBD1. Germline lookup yields CDR1 WNHNN and CDR2 SYGVQD (reference sequence). CDR3 length: 19 amino acids. V shed 2 bases and J 0 bases; nucleotides not matched to a gene: 12. CDR3 amino acids: CASSEGPPDRESSGNTIYF. Here the CDR3 DNA reads TGCGCCAGCAGTGAGGGCCCCCCGGACAGGGAAAGCTCTGGAAACACCATATATTTT.

This clone was counted only a few times. The chain combines TRBV18 with TRBJ1-3; D possibly corresponds to TRBD1 (5 bases). The CDR3 spans 16 residues. V gave up 2 bases and J gave up 0 bases, with 11 bases separating them. Germline V CDR1 and CDR2: KGHSH, LQKENI. The CDR3 DNA is TGTGCCAGCTCACCAAATCCGGGACTCTCTGGAAACACCATATATTTT. Residues: CASSPNPGLSGNTIYF.

This chain uses TRBV6-6 with TRBJ1-3; no clear D. CDR3 length: 15 residues. Trimming shortened V by 2 bases and J by 0 bases, and 8 bases separated the two germline ends. The germline CDR1 and CDR2 sequences are MNHNY and SVGAGI (reference sequence). This CDR3 reads CASSYELSSGNTIYF. The CDR3 nucleotides read TGTGCCAGCAGTTACGAGCTCTCCTCTGGAAACACCATATATTTT.